This TCR beta chain appears in the sequencing data of a study of blood T cell repertoires in COVID-19. Overall study context: Collection of acute and convalescent COVID-19 samples took place in the United States, Italy and Spain.

The V gene's germline CDR1 is SGHNT and CDR2 YYREEE (reference sequence). The CDR3 spans 17 residues. Germline trimming cut 4 bases from V and 8 bases from J; bases unmatched to any gene: 19. Method: immunoSEQ multiplex PCR; TCRdb's copy keeps in-frame clones and lacks some. The sample lists tens of thousands of clones, over 75% occurring once. Material for sequencing was peripheral blood. The chain joins TRBV5-4 to TRBJ1-1; the match to TRBD1 covers 8 bases. The origin of this receptor is a man in his 70s with acute or convalescent COVID-19. The CDR3 DNA is TGTGCCAGCAGCCCCGGGACAGGCGTACCGTCCCGGGGAGAAGCTTTCTTT. It specifies CASSPGTGVPSRGEAFF. The full variable domain, in which reference TRBV5-4 and TRBJ1-1 provide the parts outside the CDR3, is ETGVTQSPTHLIKTRGQQVTLRCSSQSGHNTVSWYQQALGQGPQFIFQYYREEENGRGNFPPRFSGLQFPNYSSELNVNALELDDSALYLCASSPGTGVPSRGEAFFGQGTRLTVV.